What follows are 29 T cell receptor beta chains derived from one specimen sequenced in a study of blood T cell repertoires in COVID-19. The data were produced by immunoSEQ multiplex PCR, yet TCRdb's version contains in-frame clones alone and is incomplete. Of 250,000 or so clones listed, roughly nine tenths are singletons. The sample comprised peripheral blood. Receptors were obtained from a man aged 60 to 69 with acute or convalescent COVID-19.

J is TRBJ2-5 and V is TRBV25-1, with TRBD1 matching over 7 bases. The CDR3 is made up of 16 amino acids. CDR1 is MGHDK, CDR2 SYGVNS, per germline. V shed 1 base, J shed 2 bases, and the junction held 7 bases outside the gene matches. CDR3 amino acids: CASSEFRTGDQETQYF. Written as DNA, the CDR3 is TGTGCCAGCAGTGAATTTAGAACAGGGGATCAAGAGACCCAGTACTTC.

This rearrangement joins TRBV6-6 to TRBJ2-7; 9 bases are shared with TRBD2. The germline V gene has CDR1 MNHNY and CDR2 SVGAGI (reference sequence). V shed 6 bases, J shed 5 bases, and the junction held 14 bases outside the gene matches. The CDR3 spans 16 residues. In nucleotides, the CDR3 is TGTGCCAGCAGCCCTCCTTCGGCGGGAGGGTTACACGAGCAGTACTTC. Its protein is CASSPPSAGGLHEQYF.

The chain is built from TRBV20-1 and TRBJ1-3; TRBD1 agrees at 9 bases. Germline CDR1 and CDR2: DFQATT and SNEGSKA (reference sequence). This CDR3 comprises 13 residues. Trimming removed 3 bases from V and 4 bases from J; junction bases left unmatched: 1. CDR3 bases: TGCAGTGCTAGTACAGGGGGCGGAAACACCATATATTTT. This translates into CSASTGGGNTIYF.

This chain links TRBV19 with TRBJ2-2; 14 bases fit TRBD2. Germline loops: CDR1 LNHDA, CDR2 SQIVND (reference sequence). The CDR3 runs 17 residues. The J segment lost 6 bases and the V segment lost 6 bases, leaving 9 bases of the junction unmatched. Here the CDR3 reads CASSPTSGRAVAGELFF. The CDR3 DNA reads TGTGCCAGTAGCCCGACTAGCGGGAGGGCCGTGGCCGGGGAGCTGTTTTTT.

The chain couples TRBV7-2 to TRBJ1-2; D unclear. CDR1 is SGHTA, CDR2 FQGNSA, per germline. The V gene lost 1 base and the J gene lost 0 bases, with 6 bases spanning the gap. The CDR3 sequence is 14 residues long. CDR3 sequence: CASSLGPANYGYTF. The CDR3 region has the DNA TGTGCCAGCAGCTTAGGTCCCGCTAACTATGGCTACACCTTC. Variable domain in full (rest from reference TRBV7-2 and TRBJ1-2): GAGVSQSPSNKVTEKGKDVELRCDPISGHTALYWYRQSLGQGLEFLIYFQGNSAPDKSGLPSDRFSAERTGGSVSTLTIQRTQQEDSAVYLCASSLGPANYGYTFGSGTRLTVV.

The genes are TRBV5-6 and TRBJ1-6; 8 nucleotides agree with TRBD1. The CDR3 has 18 residues. From germline, CDR1 is SGHDT and CDR2 YYEEEE. The junction had 9 bases not matched to a gene; V was cut back by 4 bases and J by 0 bases. The CDR3 protein is CASSPRTGSSSYNSPLHF. Here the CDR3 DNA reads TGTGCCAGCAGCCCTCGGACAGGGTCGAGCTCCTATAATTCACCCCTCCACTTT.

The genes are TRBV13 and TRBJ2-4; D not certain. Germline-derived CDR1 and CDR2 are PRHDT and FYEKMQ (reference sequence). The CDR3 is made up of 12 amino acids. Trimming pared 4 bases from V and 2 bases from J, leaving 3 bases between. The DNA of the CDR3 is TGTGCCAGCAGCTCTTCCAAAAACATTCAGTACTTC. As protein: CASSSSKNIQYF.

This clone appeared a few times. The V gene is TRBV4-1, the J gene TRBJ2-7; D may be TRBD1 (5 bases). CDR1 MGHRA and CDR2 YSYEKL come from the germline V gene. This CDR3 is 13 amino acids long. Trimming removed 3 bases at V and 4 bases at J, with 10 bases between. CDR3 sequence reads: CASSQGPGYEQYF. DNA of the CDR3: TGCGCCAGCAGCCAGGGGCCAGGTTACGAGCAGTACTTC.

The V and J genes are TRBV28 and TRBJ2-5; the D gene is possibly TRBD2 (6 bases). Trimming took off 8 bases at V and 2 bases at J, with 18 bases between the two ends. Germline V gene data show CDR1 as MDHEN and CDR2 as SYDVKM. The CDR3 has 15 amino acids. Written as DNA, the CDR3 is TGTGCCAGCGGACGGCATAGCGGACAACAAGAGACCCAGTACTTC. This translates into CASGRHSGQQETQYF.

Points on this clone: This same CDR3 is encoded by further DNA sequences in the sample. Written as DNA, the CDR3 is TGTGCCAGCAGTTCCCAGGGCGTCGGTGAAAAACTGTTTTTT. Protein product: CASSSQGVGEKLFF. This chain uses TRBV28 with TRBJ1-4; tentative D call: TRBD1 (5 bases). The CDR3 consists of 14 residues. Germline CDR1 reads MDHEN; CDR2 reads SYDVKM. Trimming left V 4 bases short and J 7 bases short, with 13 bases between. Together with reference TRBV28 and TRBJ1-4, the CDR3 gives the full variable domain: DVKVTQSSRYLVKRTGEKVFLECVQDMDHENMFWYRQDPGLGLRLIYFSYDVKMKEKGDIPEGYSVSREKKERFSLILESASTNQTSMYLCASSSQGVGEKLFFGSGTQLSVL.

This clone was seen just once. The chain combines TRBV9 with TRBJ1-3; D is possibly TRBD1 (6 bases). The CDR3 runs 16 residues. Germline assignment: CDR1 SGDLS and CDR2 YYNGEE. The V end lost 0 bases, the J end lost 4 bases, and 14 bases lay between the germline ends. In nucleotides, the CDR3 is TGTGCCAGCAGCGTAGGTGGGGGCGCGTCCGGAAACACCATATATTTT. Translating gives CASSVGGGASGNTIYF.

The gene calls are TRBV6-1 and TRBJ2-4, with D possibly matching TRBD2 (7 bases). Trimming cost V 1 base and J 8 bases, with 15 bases left between them. The CDR3 spans 15 residues. Germline loops: CDR1 MNHNS, CDR2 SASEGT. The CDR3 loop reads CASSEGGGGGDIQYF. The CDR3 DNA is TGTGCCAGCAGTGAAGGGGGGGGAGGGGGTGACATTCAGTACTTC.

This chain uses TRBV9 with TRBJ2-2; a weak D match, TRBD1 (5 bases). V was shortened by 4 bases and J by 6 bases, with 22 bases between the two germline ends. The CDR3 is 17 residues long. Germline loops: CDR1 SGDLS, CDR2 YYNGEE. CDR3 loop: CASSPIPPGLVPGELFF. CDR3 DNA: TGTGCCAGCAGCCCAATCCCCCCAGGGTTGGTCCCCGGGGAGCTGTTTTTT.

The V and J genes are TRBV6-5 and TRBJ1-3, with 8 nucleotides matching TRBD1. Germline lookup yields CDR1 MNHEY and CDR2 SVGAGI. J gave up 5 bases and V 5 bases, and 8 bases lay outside the gene matches. The CDR3 is 15 residues long. CDR3 sequence reads: CASSPVTGERNTIYF. CDR3 bases: TGTGCCAGCAGTCCGGTGACAGGGGAAAGAAACACCATATATTTT.

The chain employs TRBV5-5 and TRBJ1-2; D perhaps matches TRBD1 (6 bases). The CDR3 has 16 residues. CDR1 is SGHKS and CDR2 is YYEKEE in the germline V gene (reference sequence). Trimming shortened V by 4 bases and J by 0 bases, and 16 bases separated the two germline ends. The CDR3 region is CASSPGTNPPNYGYTF. The CDR3 DNA sequence: TGTGCCAGCAGCCCTGGGACAAACCCTCCTAACTATGGCTACACCTTC.

This clone was found a few times. The J gene is TRBJ2-1, the V gene TRBV27; 10 nucleotides agree with TRBD2. The CDR3 sequence is 16 residues long. The ends lost 5 bases at V and 3 bases at J; junction bases unmatched: 7. Per the germline V gene, CDR1 is MNHEY and CDR2 is SMNVEV (reference sequence). The CDR3 here is CASSGPGLAYYNEQFF. The CDR3 bases are TGTGCCAGCAGTGGACCGGGACTAGCGTACTACAATGAGCAGTTCTTC.

This chain uses TRBV20-1 with TRBJ2-5; 7 bases agree with TRBD1. The CDR3 loop spans 14 amino acids. The junction had 8 bases not matched to a gene; V was cut back by 3 bases and J by 4 bases. Per the germline V gene, CDR1 is DFQATT and CDR2 is SNEGSKA (reference sequence). The CDR3 sequence is CSASDRVIPETQYF. The CDR3 nucleotides are TGCAGTGCTAGTGACAGGGTAATCCCAGAGACCCAGTACTTC.

The chain employs TRBV6-6 and TRBJ1-2, with TRBD1 as a possible D gene (6 bases). The ends were cut back, 5 bases at V and 8 bases at J, with 15 bases in the middle. The CDR3 is 13 amino acids. Germline V gene lookup returns CDR1 MNHNY and CDR2 SVGAGI (reference sequence). CDR3 loop: CASSIYRDGGYTF. CDR3 in DNA: TGTGCCAGCAGTATATACAGGGATGGAGGCTACACCTTC.

The gene calls are TRBV29-1 and TRBJ1-4; D not certain. The CDR3 is made up of 13 amino acids. In germline, CDR1 is SQVTM, CDR2 ANQGSEA. V was pared by 4 bases and J by 7 bases, with 13 bases between. CDR3: CSVGQITGEKLFF. CDR3 coding DNA: TGCAGCGTTGGGCAAATTACGGGTGAAAAACTGTTTTTT.

This sequence joins TRBV5-6 and TRBJ2-3; 7 bases line up with TRBD2. The CDR3 contains 16 residues. Per germline, CDR1 SGHDT and CDR2 YYEEEE. Trimming took 3 bases from V and 0 from J; bases not matched to a gene: 7. CDR3 sequence: CASSSAKRGSTDTQYF. CDR3 DNA: TGTGCCAGCAGCTCTGCTAAGCGGGGAAGCACAGATACGCAGTATTTT.

This clone has just a few counts. The CDR3: CASSQDLGGRESPLHF. The CDR3 coding sequence is TGTGCCAGCAGCCAAGATCTAGGGGGGAGGGAATCACCCCTCCACTTT. The rearrangement links TRBV3-1 (or the pseudogene TRBV3-2) to TRBJ1-6; D may be TRBD1 (6 bases). Trimming pared 0 bases from V and 10 bases from J, leaving 16 bases between. The germline CDR1 and CDR2 sequences are LGHDT and YNNKEL (reference sequence). There are 16 residues in the CDR3.

This chain joins TRBV7-8 and TRBJ1-5; D is perhaps TRBD1 (5 bases). Between the trimmed V and J ends, which lost 1 base and 0 bases, there was a span of 10 bases. The germline CDR1 and CDR2 sequences are SGHVS and FQNEAQ. CDR3 length: 16 residues. CDR3 amino acids: CASSLGGVYSNQPQHF. In DNA form, the CDR3 reads TGTGCCAGCAGCTTAGGGGGGGTGTATAGCAATCAGCCCCAGCATTTT.

This clone was seen just once. This chain joins TRBV19 and TRBJ1-2; TRBD1 agrees at 8 bases. V shed 5 bases and J 7 bases; nucleotides not matched to a gene: 9. The CDR3 extends over 14 amino acids. Germline assignment: CDR1 LNHDA and CDR2 SQIVND (reference sequence). The CDR3 sequence is CASSPQTGVGGYTF. CDR3 DNA sequence: TGTGCCAGTAGTCCCCAGACAGGGGTTGGTGGCTACACCTTC. The full variable domain, with the rest looked up from reference TRBV19 and TRBJ1-2, is DGGITQSPKYLFRKEGQNVTLSCEQNLNHDAMYWYRQDPGQGLRLIYYSQIVNDFQKGDIAEGYSVSREKKESFPLTVTSAQKNPTAFYLCASSPQTGVGGYTFGSGTRLTVV.

There are a few counts of this clone. J is TRBJ2-5 and V is TRBV4-3; D unresolved. The CDR3 has 14 amino acids. The germline gives CDR1 LGHNA, CDR2 YSLEER. Trimming pared 0 bases from V and 5 bases from J, leaving 10 bases between. The CDR3 sequence is CASSQDSSRETQYF. Written as DNA, the CDR3 is TGCGCCAGCAGCCAAGATTCCTCCCGGGAGACCCAGTACTTC.

The CDR3 here is CAWTRDRRKTEAFF. CDR3 DNA: TGTGCCTGGACCCGGGACAGACGGAAGACTGAAGCTTTCTTT. J is TRBJ1-1 and V is TRBV30, with 7 bases identical to TRBD1. The V gene's germline CDR1 is GTSNPN and CDR2 SVGIG (reference sequence). The V gene end was trimmed by 4 bases and the J gene end by 5 bases; junction bases not matched to a gene: 10. The CDR3 contains 14 residues.

The rearrangement joins TRBV18 to TRBJ1-3, with D unresolved. The CDR3 loop spans 16 amino acids. Trimming stripped 2 bases from V and 2 bases from J, with 13 bases between. Looked up from germline, CDR1 is KGHSH and CDR2 is LQKENI. The chain's CDR3 is CASSPASRVAGNTIYF. In DNA, the CDR3 is TGTGCCAGCTCACCAGCTTCGAGGGTAGCTGGAAACACCATATATTTT.

This clone was observed once. The rearrangement links TRBV6-5 to TRBJ2-5; D possibly corresponds to TRBD2 (5 bases). With 6 bases removed from V and 1 base from J, the gap between germline ends came to 12 bases. Germline V gene sequence: CDR1 MNHEY, CDR2 SVGAGI. This CDR3 has 14 residues. Here the CDR3 DNA reads TGTGCCAGCAGCCTAGGACTCGTCCAAGAGACCCAGTACTTC. Translation: CASSLGLVQETQYF.

The CDR3 sequence is CASSGQGRNIQYF. Here the CDR3 DNA reads TGTGCCAGCAGCGGACAGGGTAGGAACATTCAGTACTTC. V is TRBV7-9 and J is TRBJ2-4; TRBD1 agrees at 8 bases. This CDR3 has 13 residues. V shed 5 bases and J 7 bases; nucleotides not matched to a gene: 4. Per the germline V gene, CDR1 is SEHNR and CDR2 is FQNEAQ (reference sequence).

This chain joins TRBV19 and TRBJ1-5; 8 bases match TRBD1. The CDR3 totals 16 residues. Germline assignment: CDR1 LNHDA and CDR2 SQIVND (reference sequence). V was pared by 5 bases and J by 6 bases, with 12 bases of the junction left unmatched. CDR3 DNA: TGTGCCAGTAGTGACCCGCAGGGGGCATTTTCTCAGCCCCAGCATTTT. Its translation: CASSDPQGAFSQPQHF.